This T cell receptor beta chain was retrieved from a study of graft-versus-host responses after intestinal transplantation. Looking at the study overall: Recipients obtained multivisceral, liver-intestinal, or isolated intestinal transplants. Tacrolimus plus steroids were given to all recipients for roughly three years, preceded by anti-thymocyte globulin induction.

Assay: immunoSEQ multiplex PCR; the TCRdb copy retains only in-frame clones and omits some. In the table there are about 8,900 clones, 65% to 80% of which are singletons. Processing of graft tissue released intraepithelial and lamina propria lymphocytes. The study's findings and limits: Investigators detected GvH clones in recipient marrow, with some emerging earlier in ileum or blood. Allograft clonal ratios (graft-versus-host to host-versus-graft) were high in patients who had graft-donor T cell macrochimerism.

CDR1 and CDR2 (germline): MDHEN, SYDVKM. The length of the CDR3 is 16 residues. Trimming pared 1 base from V and 8 bases from J, leaving 15 bases between. As to this clone: Antigen: not known.

The input for sequencing was ileum tissue, taken about 480 days after transplant. The receptor's source is a human patient who received an intestinal transplant, so some T cells may come from the graft donor. The V and J genes are TRBV28 and TRBJ1-6; unclear D gene. As DNA, the CDR3 is TGTGCCAGCAGTTTATTTGTGGCTCGGGCCGATTCACCCCTCCACTTT. This sequence encodes CASSLFVARADSPLHF.